This TCR beta chain is drawn from a study of response to subunit inactivated influenza vaccine. General study findings and limits: The authors put forward the suggestion that each seasonal influenza vaccination may bring in only a limited number of new T cells.

Via MiXCR, TCRdb re-called the RT-PCR reads, giving one row per CDR3 protein. The table records a few hundred thousand distinct CDR3 sequences, 12% to 15% of them present only once. This clonotype has only a few counts. Its antigen is as yet unknown. The CDR3 loop spans 13 amino acids. Germline CDR1 MNHEY, CDR2 SVGEGT. V lost 0 bases and J lost 8, with 10 bases in between. The receptor was derived from a man in his forties or fifties who received an inactivated influenza vaccine. The sequencing here drew on PBMCs from blood, taken 11 to 12 days after vaccination. The chain employs TRBV6-2 or TRBV6-3 and TRBJ1-1; perhaps TRBD1 as D (6 bases). CDR3 bases: TGTGCCAGCAGTTACTCGGGGGCGCGAGAAGCTTTCTTT. Translated: CASSYSGAREAFF.